The 5 T cell receptor beta chains presented below share a single source sample, sequenced in a study of spatial heterogeneity in lung cancer. TCRdb re-called the 5' RACE reads with MiXCR, one entry per CDR3 protein. The sample records around 4,000 distinct CDR3 sequences, almost 35% being singletons. Indicated time point: sample taken at primary tumor resection. Tumor, nontumor lung or frozen PBMC supplied whole RNA that was sequenced unsorted. This specimen consisted of PBMCs, obtained at surgery. The receptor source for this set is a male donor with early-stage non-small cell lung cancer.

As concerns this clonotype: Found in a library prepared for alpha chains, this beta chain is an off-target read, and its abundance has little meaning. The chain uses TRBV10-2 and TRBJ2-3, with D perhaps assigned TRBD1 or TRBD2 (5 bases each). V was shortened by 2 bases and J by 3 bases, with 9 bases between the two germline ends. Germline CDR1 and CDR2: WSHSY and SAAADI. This CDR3 has 14 amino acids. The CDR3 is CASSEPGRTDTQYF. DNA of the CDR3: TGCGCCAGCAGTGAGCCGGGACGGACAGATACGCAGTATTTT.

Points on this clonotype: This beta chain appears as a stray read in a library generated for alpha chains; its size is not informative. The rearrangement joins TRBV28 to TRBJ2-3; D unclear. V lost 4 bases and J 2 bases, leaving 7 bases between the germline ends. CDR3 length: 13 amino acids. Germline CDR1 reads MDHEN; CDR2 reads SYDVKM. The CDR3 bases are TGTGCCAGCAGTTCGGGCTCCACAGATACGCAGTATTTT. Encoded protein: CASSSGSTDTQYF.

This clonotype was seen a few times. This beta chain represents an off-target read in a library built for alpha chains; its size is of limited meaning. This rearrangement joins TRBV5-4 to TRBJ2-3, with 11 bases fitting TRBD2. The germline gives CDR1 SGHNT, CDR2 YYREEE (reference sequence). The CDR3 has 15 residues. V was clipped by 2 bases and J by 3 bases; unmatched bases: 2. As DNA, the CDR3 is TGTGCCAGCAGCTTCGGGACTAGCGGAACAGATACGCAGTATTTT. Its protein is CASSFGTSGTDTQYF.

A word on this clonotype: This beta chain was picked up by a library intended for alpha chains and is off target, so its count carries little meaning. The chain has TRBV10-2 and TRBJ1-2; D is unclear. Between the trimmed V and J ends, which lost 5 bases and 4 bases, there was a span of 8 bases. Looked up from germline, CDR1 is WSHSY and CDR2 is SAAADI. This CDR3 has 12 residues. The CDR3 sequence: CASSTSGYGYTF. CDR3 nucleotide sequence: TGCGCCAGCAGTACTAGTGGCTATGGCTACACCTTC.

This clonotype was seen a handful of times. Being off target in a library aimed at alpha chains, this beta chain has a size of little meaning. The chain uses TRBV2 and TRBJ2-1; no definite D call. V lost 2 bases and J 8 bases, leaving 10 bases between the germline ends. The CDR3 runs to 13 residues. Germline-derived CDR1 and CDR2 are SNHLY and FYNNEI. The CDR3 DNA follows: TGTGCCAGCAGTGAAACCTTGCGCGATGAGCAGTTCTTC. Its protein is CASSETLRDEQFF.